This TCR beta chain was recorded in a study of cytomegalovirus exposure and HLA in healthy donors. The study's findings and limits: In a later analysis, compared with equally common non-associated chains, HLA-associated beta chains were more expanded. For most subjects, TCR beta sequences were reported to predict HLA-A and HLA-B alleles with accuracy. It was around 160 TCR beta chains that were listed as cytomegalovirus-associated.

PCR involved 60 Vbeta and 13 Jbeta primers. Here immunoSEQ multiplex PCR was the method, and the copy in TCRdb shows in-frame clones only, minus some. The sample holds 190,000 or so clones, 75% to 90% seen once. In regard to this clone: The antigen is undetermined.

Germline lookup yields CDR1 LGHNA and CDR2 YNFKEQ. There are 15 residues in the CDR3. V was clipped by 1 base and J by 2 bases; unmatched bases: 3. Although they were nominally healthy when sampled, donors likely had unrecorded immune exposures. Source material: PBMCs. This TCR derives from a man in his fifties in good health and CMV-seronegative. The chain has TRBV4-2 and TRBJ1-2; 8 positions match TRBD1. CDR3 nucleotides: TGTGCCAGCAGCCAAGTTCCAGGGGGCAACTATGGCTACACCTTC. It encodes CASSQVPGGNYGYTF.